These 30 T cell receptor beta chains were all obtained from the same sample, sequenced in a study of T-cell memory formation after mild COVID-19. TCRdb re-analysed the 5' RACE reads in MiXCR, keeping a single row per CDR3 protein. This sample yields fewer than 600,000 distinct CDR3 sequences, of which 20% to 25% are seen a single time; around 9.2% belongs to the top ten. Sample: PBMCs or a T cell subset sorted from them (not recorded which). The receptors shown here come from an adult woman who had mild COVID-19 (a few samples of this study predate the infection). Cell type and time point are not known.

This clonotype was detected only a few times. The chain uses TRBV9 and TRBJ2-6; D possibly corresponds to TRBD2 (5 bases). V lost 3 bases and J lost 4, with 11 bases in between. The CDR3 runs 15 residues. Germline CDR1 is SGDLS and CDR2 is YYNGEE. The DNA for the CDR3 is TGTGCCAGCAGCGAGAGGGCGGTAGGGGCCAACGTCCTGACTTTC. As protein: CASSERAVGANVLTF.

This clonotype was detected only a few times. The rearrangement uses TRBV6-5 and TRBJ1-1; 7 nucleotides match TRBD1. The trim removed 6 bases at V and 0 bases at J, leaving 7 bases unmatched. Germline loops: CDR1 MNHEY, CDR2 SVGAGI. The CDR3 spans 15 residues. DNA of the CDR3: TGTGCCAGCAGAACGGGACAGCCTTTGAACACTGAAGCTTTCTTT. Protein: CASRTGQPLNTEAFF.

V and J are TRBV12-3 or TRBV12-4 and TRBJ2-3; 10 bases match TRBD2. CDR3 length: 15 residues. V gave up 2 bases and J gave up 4 bases; unmatched junction bases: 3. The CDR3 DNA follows: TGTGCCAGCAGTTTACTAGCGGGGGTAGCAGATACGCAGTATTTT. It encodes CASSLLAGVADTQYF.

The chain has TRBV7-6 and TRBJ2-5, with TRBD2 identical over 15 bases. The ends lost 5 bases at V and 5 bases at J; junction bases unmatched: 12. The CDR3 length is 18 residues. Germline V gene data show CDR1 as SGHVS and CDR2 as FNYEAQ. The CDR3 spells CASSLRPPGLAGGETQYF. CDR3 sequence (DNA): TGTGCCAGCAGCCTAAGACCCCCGGGACTAGCGGGGGGTGAGACCCAGTACTTC.

Only a few counts were recorded for this clonotype. CDR3 region: CASSLDGTGVETQYF. For the CDR3, the DNA is TGCGCCAGCAGCCTAGACGGAACAGGGGTAGAGACCCAGTACTTC. This sequence joins TRBV5-1 and TRBJ2-5, with 7 bases that match TRBD1. Germline trimming cut 4 bases from V and 4 bases from J; bases unmatched to any gene: 10. Germline CDR1 and CDR2: SGHRS and YFSETQ. The CDR3 sequence is 15 residues long.

This clonotype was counted a few times. This rearrangement joins TRBV18 to TRBJ2-6, with a weak D call TRBD1 (5 bases). Trimming stripped 2 bases from V and 0 bases from J, with 14 bases between. The CDR3 is made up of 18 amino acids. Germline V gene sequence: CDR1 KGHSH, CDR2 LQKENI. CDR3 sequence: CASSPVYRQTSGANVLTF. DNA of the CDR3: TGTGCCAGCTCACCAGTGTACAGGCAGACCTCTGGGGCCAACGTCCTGACTTTC.

This clonotype came up many times. The chain couples TRBV4-1 to TRBJ2-2, with TRBD2 matching over 9 bases. The CDR3 length is 17 residues. V was clipped by 1 base and J by 4 bases; unmatched bases: 7. The germline gives CDR1 MGHRA, CDR2 YSYEKL. CDR3: CASSQGRREGLTGELFF. CDR3 DNA sequence: TGCGCCAGCAGCCAAGGGCGGCGGGAGGGCCTCACCGGGGAGCTGTTTTTT.

CDR3 amino acids: CASSHPRTLSNSPLHF. The DNA of the CDR3 is TGTGCCAGCAGTCACCCGAGGACATTGAGTAATTCACCCCTCCACTTT. The chain joins TRBV6-5 to TRBJ1-6; D may be TRBD1 (5 bases). Trimming pared 5 bases from V and 6 bases from J, leaving 17 bases between. Germline V CDR1 and CDR2: MNHEY, SVGAGI. The CDR3 has 16 amino acids.

This clonotype was seen a handful of times. This chain links TRBV7-9 with TRBJ2-2; D possibly uses TRBD1 or TRBD2 (7 bases each). The CDR3 runs 15 residues. Trimming stripped 5 bases from V and 5 bases from J, with 15 bases between. Germline CDR1 and CDR2: SEHNR and FQNEAQ (reference sequence). CDR3 residues: CASSGRDRKTGELFF. CDR3 nucleotides: TGTGCCAGCAGCGGGAGGGACAGAAAGACCGGGGAGCTGTTTTTT.

The chain links TRBV20-1 to TRBJ1-2, with 7 bases aligning to TRBD1. Germline CDR1 is DFQATT and CDR2 is SNEGSKA (reference sequence). J gave up 3 bases and V 5 bases, and 12 bases lay outside the gene matches. The CDR3 is 15 residues long. The CDR3 bases are TGCAGTGCTTATCCCCCGGGACAGAACTACTATGGCTACACCTTC. Translating gives CSAYPPGQNYYGYTF.

This clonotype has just a few counts. The rearrangement joins TRBV7-9 to TRBJ2-7; D may be TRBD2 (6 bases). The CDR3 loop spans 15 amino acids. Germline V lookup: CDR1 SEHNR, CDR2 FQNEAQ (reference sequence). V shed 4 bases and J shed 0 bases, with 13 bases lying between them. The CDR3 nucleotides are TGTGCCAGCAGCTCTGGACTATTCGGCTCCTACGAGCAGTACTTC. Protein product: CASSSGLFGSYEQYF. The variable domain in full, completed from reference TRBV7-9 and TRBJ2-7, reads DTGVSQNPRHKITKRGQNVTFRCDPISEHNRLYWYRQTLGQGPEFLTYFQNEAQLEKSRLLSDRFSAERPKGSFSTLEIQRTEQGDSAMYLCASSSGLFGSYEQYFGPGTRLTVT.

V and J are TRBV12-3 or TRBV12-4 and TRBJ1-1; 8 nucleotides align to TRBD1. CDR3 length: 15 amino acids. J was trimmed by 1 base and V by 5 bases; bases with no gene match: 6. This CDR3 is CASSIGQGRNTEAFF. DNA for the CDR3: TGTGCCAGCAGTATAGGACAGGGAAGGAACACTGAAGCTTTCTTT.

The sample holds a few counts of this clonotype. The chain has TRBV11-2 and TRBJ1-2, with 8 bases aligning to TRBD1. CDR3 length: 15 amino acids. Germline V gene lookup returns CDR1 SGHAT and CDR2 FQNNGV. V lost 5 bases and J lost 6; bases outside the gene matches: 11. CDR3 DNA sequence: TGTGCCAGCAGCCCAAGTAGTCAGGGGGCAAATGGCTACACCTTC. As protein: CASSPSSQGANGYTF.

This clonotype was found a few times. The chain carries TRBV7-9 and TRBJ2-1; TRBD2 matches 12 bases. Germline V gene sequence: CDR1 SEHNR, CDR2 FQNEAQ (reference sequence). V lost 10 bases and J lost 9; bases outside the gene matches: 7. CDR3 length equals 13 residues. DNA for the CDR3: TGTGCCACCCGGACTAGCGGGACGGTTGAGCAGTTCTTC. It is translated as CATRTSGTVEQFF.

The chain combines TRBV4-3 with TRBJ2-7, with no clear D. V was shortened by 1 base and J by 2 bases, with 9 bases between the two germline ends. Germline values: CDR1 LGHNA, CDR2 YSLEER. This CDR3 has 14 amino acids. CDR3 coding DNA: TGCGCCAGCAGCCAAGTCTCGGGTGCCTACGAGCAGTACTTC. It encodes CASSQVSGAYEQYF.

CDR3 sequence reads: CASSQGPMNTEAFF. CDR3 bases: TGCGCCAGCAGCCAAGGGCCGATGAACACTGAAGCTTTCTTT. V usage is TRBV4-3 and J usage is TRBJ1-1; D uncertain. Trimming shortened V by 1 base and J by 0 bases, and 6 bases separated the two germline ends. CDR1 LGHNA and CDR2 YSLEER come from the germline V gene. The CDR3 is 14 residues long.

The V gene is TRBV6-5, the J gene TRBJ2-1; 8 bases are a match to TRBD1. This CDR3 is built from 15 residues. Germline V gene sequence: CDR1 MNHEY, CDR2 SVGAGI. After removal of 6 bases from V and 2 bases from J, the junction contained 6 bases not matched to a gene. CDR3 in amino acids: CASSADRAAYNEQFF. CDR3 sequence (DNA): TGTGCCAGCAGCGCGGACAGGGCTGCCTACAATGAGCAGTTCTTC.

The chain's CDR3 is CASSLESQGYYEQYF. CDR3 DNA: TGTGCCAGCAGCTTGGAGTCGCAGGGTTACTACGAGCAGTACTTC. The chain carries TRBV5-5 and TRBJ2-7; tentative D call: TRBD1 (5 bases). The germline V and J ends were trimmed by 0 bases and 3 bases, with 13 bases remaining between them. The CDR3 has 15 residues. Germline CDR1 is SGHKS and CDR2 is YYEKEE (reference sequence).

The V and J genes are TRBV16 and TRBJ2-2; no reliable D call. This CDR3 is 17 amino acids long. Trimming shortened V by 2 bases and J by 2 bases, and 15 bases separated the two germline ends. Germline V gene lookup returns CDR1 KGHSY and CDR2 FQNENV. Written as DNA, the CDR3 is TGTGCCAGCAGCCAAGTCTGGTCCACAGATAACACCGGGGAGCTGTTTTTT. Its protein product is CASSQVWSTDNTGELFF.

This chain joins TRBV5-1 and TRBJ2-5; 8 positions agree with TRBD1. CDR1 is SGHRS and CDR2 is YFSETQ in the germline V gene. CDR3 length equals 15 residues. The V and J ends lost 4 bases and 1 base, in that order; junction bases with no gene match: 6. This CDR3 is CASSPWTGSQETQYF. The DNA of the CDR3 is TGCGCCAGCAGCCCCTGGACAGGGTCCCAAGAGACCCAGTACTTC.

This clonotype was counted at least ten times. V usage is TRBV12-3 or TRBV12-4 and J usage is TRBJ2-7; no definite D call. The CDR3 runs to 12 residues. With 2 bases removed from V and 6 bases from J, the gap between germline ends came to 8 bases. CDR3 sequence reads: CASSLSPREQYF. CDR3 nucleotides: TGTGCCAGCAGTTTATCTCCCCGCGAGCAGTACTTC.

This clonotype was recorded only once. V gene TRBV14 combines with J gene TRBJ2-3, with a tentative D call TRBD1 (5 bases). V lost 0 bases and J lost 2, with 12 bases in between. From germline, CDR1 is SGHDN and CDR2 FVKESK. This CDR3 region has 16 residues. CDR3 in DNA: TGTGCCAGCAGCCAAGATGAAACCAGGGTCACAGATACGCAGTATTTT. Its protein is CASSQDETRVTDTQYF. The full variable domain, completed using reference TRBV14 and TRBJ2-3, is EAGVTQFPSHSVIEKGQTVTLRCDPISGHDNLYWYRRVMGKEIKFLLHFVKESKQDESGMPNNRFLAERTGGTYSTLKVQPAELEDSGVYFCASSQDETRVTDTQYFGPGTRLTVL.

This clonotype turned up a few times. The J gene is TRBJ1-2, the V gene TRBV10-3; D is uncertain. The germline V gene encodes CDR1 ENHRY and CDR2 SYGVKD. There are 16 residues in the CDR3. V was pared by 5 bases and J by 3 bases, with 19 bases between. CDR3 DNA sequence: TGTGCCATCAGTCAGACCCCTGGGAAGGATTACTATGGCTACACCTTC. This gives the protein CAISQTPGKDYYGYTF.

The genes are TRBV7-9 and TRBJ1-4; no firm D call. Germline values: CDR1 SEHNR, CDR2 FQNEAQ (reference sequence). Trimming cost V 5 bases and J 2 bases, with 18 bases left between them. CDR3 length equals 17 residues. The CDR3 nucleotides read TGTGCCAGCAGCAATGTTAGAGATGGCTTGACTAATGAAAAACTGTTTTTT. Translation: CASSNVRDGLTNEKLFF.

This chain links TRBV6-5 with TRBJ2-7, with D perhaps TRBD1 (5 bases). Germline V gene data show CDR1 as MNHEY and CDR2 as SVGAGI. V was trimmed by 0 bases and J by 7 bases, leaving 7 bases between them. The CDR3 has 12 residues. The CDR3 sequence: CASSYSKGEQYF. CDR3 sequence (DNA): TGTGCCAGCAGTTACTCGAAGGGGGAGCAGTACTTC.

V usage is TRBV7-3 and J usage is TRBJ2-3, with 7 bases lining up with TRBD2. Trimming at V came to 8 bases and at J to 9 bases, leaving 11 bases not matched to a gene. CDR1 SGHTA and CDR2 FQGTGA come from the germline V gene. This CDR3 is built from 13 residues. The CDR3 protein is CASARGVLGTQYF. The DNA of the CDR3 is TGTGCCAGCGCCCGGGGGGTCTTGGGGACGCAGTATTTT.

The J gene is TRBJ2-5, the V gene TRBV6-5, with a possible D match to TRBD1 (5 bases). Looked up from germline, CDR1 is MNHEY and CDR2 is SVGAGI. V was cut by 3 bases and J by 2 bases, with 13 bases left in between. CDR3 length equals 15 residues. Written as DNA, the CDR3 is TGTGCCAGCAGTTATTCGACAGCCTTTCAAGAGACCCAGTACTTC. Translating gives CASSYSTAFQETQYF.

This clonotype has a handful of counts. This chain joins TRBV7-6 and TRBJ2-5; 11 nucleotides line up with TRBD2. The length of the CDR3 is 15 residues. V shed 5 bases and J 3 bases; nucleotides not matched to a gene: 5. Germline V CDR1 and CDR2: SGHVS, FNYEAQ. The chain's CDR3 is CASSPGTSGEETQYF. The CDR3 DNA is TGTGCCAGCAGCCCCGGGACTAGCGGCGAAGAGACCCAGTACTTC.

The chain is built from TRBV6-1 and TRBJ1-5; D uncertain. Trimming shortened V by 4 bases and J by 4 bases, and 14 bases separated the two germline ends. The V gene's germline CDR1 is MNHNS and CDR2 SASEGT. CDR3 length: 15 amino acids. The CDR3 DNA reads TGTGCCAGCAGTGCTTGGAACAGTGATAATCAGCCCCAGCATTTT. Its protein is CASSAWNSDNQPQHF.

This clonotype was detected a few times. In DNA, the CDR3 is TGTGCCAGCAGCCGTGAGGCCCCCTACGAGCAGTACTTC. Protein product: CASSREAPYEQYF. The chain couples TRBV5-6 to TRBJ2-7; D call uncertain. The CDR3 runs 13 residues. V lost 4 bases to trimming and J lost 2 bases, with 10 bases between them. Germline V gives CDR1 SGHDT, CDR2 YYEEEE.